This TCR beta chain was obtained from a study of shared clonotypes between healthy human individuals. With respect to this clone: Antigen: not known.

In germline, CDR1 is SNHLY, CDR2 FYNNEI. CDR3 size: 14 residues. The ends were cut back, 3 bases at V and 9 bases at J, with 15 bases in the middle. Using immunoSEQ multiplex PCR, the repertoire was profiled, and TCRdb retains in-frame clones only, with some absent. The table has fewer than 1.4 million clones, about four fifths seen once; the top ten hold 0.55% to 0.7%. Findings and limits, study-wide: Only a few donors were included, so the genetic and exposure-history diversity represented was limited. Naive subsets generally exceeded memory subsets in estimated richness. The sharing of 5% to 5.5% of naive CD4 clonotypes was seen across a few donors.

The sequence came from a man between 18 and 29 years old in good health. Some clones in this sample may be carry-over from other donors' samples. The sequenced material came from memory CD4+ T cells from PBMCs. As to subset: CD45RA-negative fraction. This sequence joins TRBV2 and TRBJ2-1, with a tentative D call TRBD1 (5 bases). This CDR3 is CASSEETGVSEQFF. The DNA for the CDR3 is TGTGCCAGCAGTGAGGAAACAGGAGTTAGTGAGCAGTTCTTC.